Sequencing of this TCR beta chain was carried out in a study of T cell repertoires in cytomegalovirus infection. Study-level results: Cumulated frequencies of public TCR beta families served to identify carriers of CMV plus the relevant HLA.

Deletions cut 3 bases from V and 0 bases from J, with 6 bases between. CDR3 length: 14 amino acids. There are many counts of this clonotype. Its specificity is not known. TCRdb reanalysed the reads using MiXCR and keeps one entry per CDR3 protein. The repertoire holds approximately 1,000,000 distinct CDR3 sequences, under 40% seen once, with around 15% in the top ten. The specimen comprised cultured CD8+ T cells from PBMCs, sampled from culture after CMV antigen stimulation. The clonotype comes from a human donor in good health (CMV status not recorded). Some clones in this sample may be carry-over from other donors' samples. The J gene is TRBJ1-3, the V gene TRBV12-3 or TRBV12-4; D unclear. The CDR3 reads CASSLPGSGNTIYF. CDR3 nucleotide sequence: TGTGCCAGCAGTTTGCCCGGCTCTGGAAACACCATATATTTT.